One sample yielded the 11 T cell receptor beta chains listed below, sequenced in a study of siplizumab effects on memory and regulatory T cells. The repertoire was sequenced with immunoSEQ multiplex PCR; TCRdb's copy has only in-frame clones and lacks some. This sample has 90,000 to 150,000 clones, with over 85% found just once. The sequenced sample consisted of non-Treg CD4+ T cells sorted from blood. The receptors here all came from a human donor in good health.

The genes are TRBV28 and TRBJ1-1; D is perhaps TRBD1 (5 bases). Per germline, CDR1 MDHEN and CDR2 SYDVKM. The CDR3 spans 14 residues. V shed 2 bases and J shed 3 bases, with 10 bases lying between them. Written as DNA, the CDR3 is TGTGCCAGCAGTTTACCAGGGTCGTACACTGAAGCTTTCTTT. Its translation: CASSLPGSYTEAFF.

J is TRBJ2-5 and V is TRBV5-1; D unresolved. The DNA end is more similar to TRBJ2-7, so the J call may be wrong. Germline values: CDR1 SGHRS, CDR2 YFSETQ. There are 14 residues in the CDR3. The CDR3 sequence is CASSLEGNSYEQYF. The CDR3 nucleotides are TGCGCCAGCAGCTTGGAAGGGAACTCCTACGAGCAGTACTTC.

The chain carries TRBV10-3 and TRBJ2-7; no clear D gene. Trimming pared 2 bases from V and 4 bases from J, leaving 6 bases between. Germline V gives CDR1 ENHRY, CDR2 SYGVKD. The CDR3 totals 12 residues. CDR3 protein: CAISEGVYEQYF. CDR3 nucleotides: TGTGCCATCAGTGAGGGCGTATACGAGCAGTACTTC.

This chain connects TRBV7-8 to TRBJ2-1; TRBD1 or TRBD2 may be the D gene (5 bases each). The CDR3 sequence is 16 residues long. CDR1 is SGHVS, CDR2 FQNEAQ, per germline. V was pared by 2 bases and J by 1 base, with 12 bases between. CDR3 DNA: TGTGCCAGCAGCTTAAGACGGGACGTGTCCTACAATGAGCAGTTCTTC. Protein: CASSLRRDVSYNEQFF.

The chain joins TRBV2 to TRBJ2-1; D assignment may be TRBD1 or TRBD2 (5 bases each). CDR3 size: 12 residues. The V gene lost 4 bases and the J gene lost 10 bases, with 11 bases spanning the gap. Germline lookup yields CDR1 SNHLY and CDR2 FYNNEI. In nucleotides, the CDR3 is TGTGCCAGCAGTGGGGACCTCGGCGAGCAGTTCTTC. Encoded protein: CASSGDLGEQFF.

The CDR3, as DNA: TGTGCCAGCAGCCCTCCAATACCCAGGTCCGTATACGGACGCGAGCAGTACTTC. Its protein product is CASSPPIPRSVYGREQYF. This chain uses TRBV21-1 with TRBJ2-7. TRBV21-1 corresponds to a pseudogene. This CDR3 is built from 18 residues.

The chain uses TRBV21-1 and TRBJ1-2; the listed D gene, TRBD1, was not tested against the DNA. TRBV21-1 is termed a pseudogene. The CDR3 extends over 14 amino acids. CDR3 region: CASSTTGQFYGYTF. In nucleotides, the CDR3 is TGTGCCAGCAGCACCACTGGACAGTTCTATGGCTACACCTTC.

The V call is TRBV18, the J call TRBJ1-6, with a possible D match to TRBD1 (5 bases). The CDR3 has 16 amino acids. Germline V lookup: CDR1 KGHSH, CDR2 LQKENI. The V gene lost 0 bases and the J gene lost 7 bases, with 13 bases spanning the gap. In DNA, the CDR3 is TGTGCCAGCTCACCACCTCGGGGCAGAACGAATTCACCCCTCCACTTT. As protein: CASSPPRGRTNSPLHF.

The V call is TRBV4-1, the J call TRBJ2-7; TRBD1 aligns across 7 bases. This CDR3 region has 16 residues. The V and J ends lost 2 bases and 3 bases, in that order; junction bases with no gene match: 10. Germline CDR1 is MGHRA and CDR2 is YSYEKL. The CDR3 sequence is CASSQLQGMGFYEQYF. For the CDR3, the DNA is TGCGCCAGCAGCCAACTACAGGGGATGGGGTTCTACGAGCAGTACTTC.

This clone has a single count. For the CDR3, the DNA is TGTGCTAGTGGTTTGGTGGGGACGGTTTCCTATGGCTACACCTTC. This encodes CASGLVGTVSYGYTF. This chain links TRBV12-5 with TRBJ1-2, with D possibly matching TRBD1 (5 bases). The germline V gene encodes CDR1 LGHNT and CDR2 FRNRAP. V lost 0 bases to trimming and J lost 4 bases, with 12 bases between them. The CDR3 length is 15 residues.

This clone has just one count. This chain uses TRBV7-2 with TRBJ2-7; no clear D gene. From germline, CDR1 is SGHTA and CDR2 FQGNSA. The CDR3 is made up of 14 amino acids. V lost 5 bases and J lost 2, with 13 bases in between. The DNA of the CDR3 is TGTGCCAGCAGCCCGGACGGAATCCCCTACGAGCAGTACTTC. It is translated as CASSPDGIPYEQYF.